These 14 T cell receptor beta chains were sequenced from one sample in a study of blood T cell repertoires in COVID-19. Produced via immunoSEQ multiplex PCR; TCRdb's table is partial and in-frame only. The sample lists roughly 52,000 clones; roughly 90% were seen once. Sequencing was done on a sample of peripheral blood. The receptors derive from a man between 60 and 75 years old with active COVID-19.

V is TRBV7-3 and J is TRBJ2-1; 14 nucleotides line up with TRBD2. Trimming removed 5 bases from V and 9 bases from J; junction bases left unmatched: 6. The CDR3 runs 15 residues. Germline V lookup: CDR1 SGHTA, CDR2 FQGTGA. In DNA form, the CDR3 reads TGTGCCAGCAGCCTGGGACTAGCGGGAGTCGCTGAGCAGTTCTTC. Translated, it gives CASSLGLAGVAEQFF.

This chain uses TRBV7-3 with TRBJ2-1; D may be TRBD2 (6 bases). V lost 1 base to trimming and J lost 4 bases, with 8 bases between them. The CDR3 is 14 amino acids. Germline loops: CDR1 SGHTA, CDR2 FQGTGA. CDR3 DNA sequence: TGTGCCAGCAGCTTAAGCGGGGAATACAATGAGCAGTTCTTC. It is translated as CASSLSGEYNEQFF. Using reference TRBV7-3 and TRBJ2-1 for the parts outside the CDR3, the full variable domain is GAGVSQTPSNKVTEKGKYVELRCDPISGHTALYWYRQSLGQGPEFLIYFQGTGAADDSGLPNDRFFAVRPEGSVSTLKIQRTERGDSAVYLCASSLSGEYNEQFFGPGTRLTVL.

J is TRBJ2-2 and V is TRBV3-1 (or the pseudogene TRBV3-2); TRBD1 agrees at 8 bases. This CDR3 is built from 16 residues. J lost 1 base, V lost 2 bases, and 3 bases had no gene match. Germline lookup yields CDR1 LGHDT and CDR2 YNNKEL (reference sequence). Here the CDR3 reads CASSQTGTGNTGELFF. CDR3 nucleotide sequence: TGTGCCAGCAGCCAAACCGGGACAGGGAACACCGGGGAGCTGTTTTTT.

This clone was detected only once. The V and J genes are TRBV7-9 and TRBJ2-4; 9 positions match TRBD2. After removal of 0 bases from V and 8 bases from J, the junction contained 2 bases not matched to a gene. CDR3 length equals 14 residues. From germline, CDR1 is SEHNR and CDR2 FQNEAQ (reference sequence). The CDR3: CASSLAGGGDIQYF. The CDR3 nucleotides read TGTGCCAGCAGCTTAGCTGGCGGGGGGGACATTCAGTACTTC.

In its sample, this clone was seen a few times. The V gene is TRBV27, the J gene TRBJ2-3, with TRBD2 identical over 13 bases. This CDR3 has 14 amino acids. Germline values: CDR1 MNHEY, CDR2 SMNVEV (reference sequence). Germline trimming cut 6 bases from V and 3 bases from J; bases unmatched to any gene: 0. For the CDR3, the DNA is TGTGCCAGCAGGACTAGCGGGGGGACAGATACGCAGTATTTT. It is translated as CASRTSGGTDTQYF.

The chain employs TRBV5-1 and TRBJ2-1, with 7 bases matching TRBD1. Germline-derived CDR1 and CDR2 are SGHRS and YFSETQ. J was trimmed by 7 bases and V by 0 bases; bases with no gene match: 4. This CDR3 contains 14 residues. CDR3 in DNA: TGCGCCAGCAGCTTGGGACAGGGTATGAATGAGCAGTTCTTC. The encoded protein is CASSLGQGMNEQFF.

This CDR3 is CASGLVSGGQGVTEAFF. In DNA, the CDR3 is TGTGCTAGTGGTTTGGTTTCGGGGGGACAGGGAGTAACTGAAGCTTTCTTT. The chain links TRBV12-5 to TRBJ1-1; 9 bases are a match to TRBD1. Per germline, CDR1 LGHNT and CDR2 FRNRAP. Germline trimming cut 0 bases from V and 5 bases from J; bases unmatched to any gene: 10. This CDR3 has 17 amino acids.

The chain recombines TRBV10-3 with TRBJ2-3; D perhaps matches TRBD2 (5 bases). Per germline, CDR1 ENHRY and CDR2 SYGVKD. V was trimmed by 11 bases and J by 1 base, leaving 19 bases between them. The CDR3 is 15 amino acids. CDR3 sequence (DNA): TGTGCCGCCGCCAGCGGTGTCGAAGGCACAGATACGCAGTATTTT. It specifies CAAASGVEGTDTQYF.

This clone was seen once. The V call is TRBV11-2, the J call TRBJ2-2; 7 positions agree with TRBD2. Trimming took 6 bases from V and 1 from J; bases not matched to a gene: 5. This CDR3 contains 15 residues. Germline V gives CDR1 SGHAT, CDR2 FQNNGV. The DNA for the CDR3 is TGTGCCAGCAGGGGCCAGCGGGGGAACACCGGGGAGCTGTTTTTT. This encodes CASRGQRGNTGELFF.

This chain connects TRBV27 to TRBJ2-7; perhaps TRBD2 as D (5 bases). The CDR3 runs 11 residues. Trimming stripped 6 bases from V and 6 bases from J, with 9 bases between. Germline assignment: CDR1 MNHEY and CDR2 SMNVEV (reference sequence). CDR3 in amino acids: CASRKEGEQYF. The CDR3 DNA sequence: TGTGCCAGCAGAAAAGAGGGCGAGCAGTACTTC.

The count of this clone is one. The rearrangement joins TRBV13 to TRBJ2-5; 8 bases are shared with TRBD1. Germline CDR1 reads PRHDT; CDR2 reads FYEKMQ (reference sequence). This CDR3 comprises 15 residues. The J segment lost 2 bases and the V segment lost 5 bases, leaving 7 bases of the junction unmatched. CDR3 amino acids: CASSRTGSEQETQYF. CDR3 nucleotides: TGTGCCAGCAGCCGGACAGGGTCTGAGCAAGAGACCCAGTACTTC.

The chain joins TRBV5-1 to TRBJ2-7, with a weak D call TRBD2 (5 bases). CDR1 and CDR2 (germline): SGHRS, YFSETQ. V lost 5 bases and J lost 0, with 12 bases in between. The length of the CDR3 is 14 residues. The CDR3 is CASRGGWPSYEQYF. The CDR3 coding sequence is TGCGCCAGCAGAGGAGGCTGGCCCTCCTACGAGCAGTACTTC.

The genes are TRBV9 and TRBJ2-3; tentatively, D is TRBD1 (6 bases). CDR1 is SGDLS and CDR2 is YYNGEE in the germline V gene. CDR3 length: 13 amino acids. Trimming pared 2 bases from V and 4 bases from J, leaving 8 bases between. The CDR3 reads CASSVPGADTQYF. The CDR3, as DNA: TGTGCCAGCAGCGTCCCAGGGGCAGATACGCAGTATTTT.

This clone was detected only once. The J gene is TRBJ1-5, the V gene TRBV18; D possibly corresponds to TRBD1 (5 bases). This CDR3 contains 14 residues. Trimming stripped 2 bases from V and 3 bases from J, with 8 bases between. Germline assignment: CDR1 KGHSH and CDR2 LQKENI. The DNA for the CDR3 is TGTGCCAGCTCACCAGGGGCGACCAATCAGCCCCAGCATTTT. Translation gives CASSPGATNQPQHF.